Listed here are 11 T cell receptor beta chains from one sample, sequenced in a study of blood T cells in healthy people across ages. The authors ran a second PCR of roughly 6 to 11 cycles using a sample-barcoded 5' primer and a J-beta primer mix. TCRdb fed the 5' RACE reads into MiXCR, producing one record per CDR3 protein. The repertoire has about 1.8 million distinct CDR3 sequences, less than 50% of them found once; the top ten carry over 2%. The specimen sequenced was blood. These receptors were taken from a middle-aged woman in good health.

The J gene is TRBJ2-3, the V gene TRBV12-3 or TRBV12-4, with D possibly being TRBD2 (7 bases). This CDR3 spans 13 amino acids. V lost 5 bases and J lost 5, with 11 bases in between. The CDR3, as DNA: TGTGCCAGCAGTGTAGGGGGGGTAGATACGCAGTATTTT. Translating gives CASSVGGVDTQYF.

The chain carries TRBV20-1 and TRBJ2-1; no clear D. The length of the CDR3 is 14 residues. Between the trimmed V and J ends, which lost 5 bases and 6 bases, there was a span of 17 bases. Germline V gene lookup returns CDR1 DFQATT and CDR2 SNEGSKA (reference sequence). The CDR3 DNA follows: TGCAGTGCTCCCCAACAGAAGAGAGGCAATGAGCAGTTCTTC. Its protein product is CSAPQQKRGNEQFF.

This clonotype has just a few counts. The chain links TRBV3-1 to TRBJ2-1; possible D gene TRBD2, 5 bases. The CDR3 loop spans 11 amino acids. V gave up 0 bases and J gave up 15 bases, with 9 bases separating them. Germline V CDR1 and CDR2: LGHDT, YNNKEL (reference sequence). The CDR3 protein is CASSQDRGRFF. For the CDR3, the DNA is TGTGCCAGCAGCCAAGACCGGGGTCGGTTCTTC.

This sequence joins TRBV7-2 and TRBJ2-3; 8 positions match TRBD2. The CDR3 extends over 15 amino acids. J gave up 4 bases and V 5 bases, and 8 bases lay outside the gene matches. Per the germline V gene, CDR1 is SGHTA and CDR2 is FQGNSA. The CDR3 is CASSTRLARADTQYF. As DNA, the CDR3 is TGTGCCAGCAGCACCCGACTAGCGCGGGCAGATACGCAGTATTTT.

CDR3 region: CASSLGGLELSSEQYF. The CDR3 region has the DNA TGTGCCAGCAGTTTGGGGGGGCTTGAACTATCTAGCGAGCAGTACTTC. The chain carries TRBV28 and TRBJ2-7, with D tentatively TRBD2 (7 bases). V lost 3 bases and J lost 6, with 21 bases in between. The CDR3 contains 16 residues. The germline CDR1 and CDR2 sequences are MDHEN and SYDVKM.

The chain uses TRBV5-1 and TRBJ1-2; 10 bases align to TRBD1. Trimming cost V 2 bases and J 8 bases; bases outside gene matches: 6. CDR3 size: 14 residues. The germline V gene encodes CDR1 SGHRS and CDR2 YFSETQ. CDR3 nucleotide sequence: TGCGCCAGCAGCTTCCGGGACAGGGGACTCGGCTACACCTTC. Protein: CASSFRDRGLGYTF. The full variable domain, with the rest looked up from reference TRBV5-1 and TRBJ1-2, is KAGVTQTPRYLIKTRGQQVTLSCSPISGHRSVSWYQQTPGQGLQFLFEYFSETQRNKGNFPGRFSGRQFSNSRSEMNVSTLELGDSALYLCASSFRDRGLGYTFGSGTRLTVV.

This clonotype was observed a few times. The rearrangement links TRBV29-1 to TRBJ2-3; D is perhaps TRBD1 (6 bases). The CDR3 runs 15 residues. The V end lost 4 bases, the J end lost 0 bases, and 14 bases lay between the germline ends. Germline V gene sequence: CDR1 SQVTM, CDR2 ANQGSEA. In DNA form, the CDR3 reads TGCAGCGTTGGATGGACAGCAGCAAGCACAGATACGCAGTATTTT. Translation gives CSVGWTAASTDTQYF.

The gene calls are TRBV4-3 and TRBJ2-1, with no clear D. CDR3 length equals 17 residues. Germline CDR1 is LGHNA and CDR2 is YSLEER. V was shortened by 2 bases and J by 8 bases, with 22 bases between the two germline ends. The CDR3 region has the DNA TGCGCCAGCAGCCAACTCCCCGGTTCCGAGACGGGCGATGAGCAGTTCTTC. This codes for CASSQLPGSETGDEQFF.

The chain recombines TRBV4-3 with TRBJ2-4, with D unclear. V lost 0 bases to trimming and J lost 13 bases, with 19 bases between them. The germline V gene encodes CDR1 LGHNA and CDR2 YSLEER. The CDR3 covers 15 residues. CDR3 coding DNA: TGCGCCAGCAGCCAAGAGGTACAGTCTTACAATGAGCAGTACTTC. It translates to CASSQEVQSYNEQYF.

This clonotype came up a few times. The rearrangement joins TRBV2 to TRBJ2-7, with a possible D match to TRBD1 (6 bases). V was clipped by 7 bases and J by 1 base, with 11 bases between them. The CDR3 consists of 13 residues. CDR1 is SNHLY, CDR2 FYNNEI, per germline. DNA for the CDR3: TGTGCCAGCAACCGACAGGTTTCCTACGAGCAGTACTTC. This encodes CASNRQVSYEQYF. The whole variable domain, filled in from reference TRBV2 and TRBJ2-7, reads EPEVTQTPSHQVTQMGQEVILRCVPISNHLYFYWYRQILGQKVEFLVSFYNNEISEKSEIFDDQFSVERPDGSNFTLKIRSTKLEDSAMYFCASNRQVSYEQYFGPGTRLTVT.

The chain carries TRBV6-5 and TRBJ2-6; possibly TRBD1 for D (6 bases). The CDR3 runs 20 residues. Trimming shortened V by 0 bases and J by 0 bases, and 18 bases separated the two germline ends. Germline V gives CDR1 MNHEY, CDR2 SVGAGI. CDR3 in DNA: TGTGCCAGCAGTTACTCCTTCGGGTGGGGGCTAAGCTCTGGGGCCAACGTCCTGACTTTC. Protein: CASSYSFGWGLSSGANVLTF.